A single sample gave rise to the 5 T cell receptor beta chains below, sequenced in a study of early T cells in non-severe SARS-CoV-2 infection. Each CDR3 protein is one row after TCRdb ran MiXCR on the 5' RACE reads. The profile shows 25,000 to 30,000 distinct CDR3 sequences, 4.4% of them singletons. The source material was whole blood. The receptors come from an adult who was a healthcare worker with PCR-confirmed SARS-CoV-2 infection or an uninfected control (not recorded which).

In this sample, this clonotype turned up a few times. A read error may explain this, as a much larger clone is one base away. The chain recombines TRBV5-5 with TRBJ2-5; 11 nucleotides match TRBD2. The CDR3 loop spans 16 amino acids. Germline CDR1 is SGHKS and CDR2 is YYEKEE (reference sequence). CDR3 protein: CVSSLKPGLAGETQYF. For the CDR3, the DNA is TGTGTCAGCAGCTTGAAACCCGGACTAGCGGGAGAGACCCAGTACTTC.

This clonotype was picked up many times. This chain joins TRBV11-1 and TRBJ2-5; TRBD1 matches at 8 bases. Germline lookup yields CDR1 SGHAT and CDR2 FQDESV (reference sequence). V gave up 4 bases and J gave up 7 bases; unmatched junction bases: 5. The CDR3 is 13 residues long. The CDR3 sequence is CASSSGQGGTQYF. The CDR3 DNA sequence: TGTGCCAGCAGCTCCGGACAGGGAGGGACCCAGTACTTC.

This clonotype occurred many times. The chain employs TRBV4-3 and TRBJ1-2, with a tentative D call TRBD1 (6 bases). V was trimmed by 1 base and J by 2 bases, leaving 8 bases between them. Germline loops: CDR1 LGHNA, CDR2 YSLEER. The CDR3 consists of 14 residues. The CDR3 protein is CASSQVTGNYGYTF. CDR3 sequence (DNA): TGCGCCAGCAGCCAAGTGACAGGCAACTATGGCTACACCTTC.

The V call is TRBV21-1, the J call TRBJ2-1; no check of the table's D call, TRBD1, against the DNA was made. TRBV21-1 is assigned pseudogene status. The CDR3 has 19 residues. The CDR3 spells CASSKAFRGGAGIYNEQFF. Written as DNA, the CDR3 is TGTGCCAGCAGCAAAGCCTTTCGCGGGGGCGCAGGGATTTACAATGAGCAGTTCTTC.

In its sample, this clonotype ranks as medium-sized (0.01 to 0.1%). This rearrangement joins TRBV20-1 to TRBJ2-1; maybe TRBD2 (7 bases). Germline V lookup: CDR1 DFQATT, CDR2 SNEGSKA (reference sequence). The CDR3 is 15 amino acids. V was cut by 0 bases and J by 5 bases, with 14 bases left in between. The CDR3 region is CSARDLRGQNNEQFF. CDR3 DNA sequence: TGCAGTGCTAGAGATCTGCGGGGGCAGAACAATGAGCAGTTCTTC.